A selection of T cell receptor beta chains follows, all from one sample in a study of PD-1 blockade in classical Hodgkin lymphoma. Using immunoSEQ multiplex PCR, the repertoire was profiled, and TCRdb retains in-frame clones only, with some absent. The sample consists of about 18,000 clones, approximately 81% of them appearing once. This specimen was CD4+ T cells from blood, taken before the fourth cycle of nivolumab. The receptors shown here come from a human donor with classical Hodgkin lymphoma. The conserved cysteine and the conserved F or W are not part of the CDR3 here. The order of the fields is V gene, clone size, J gene, CDR3 protein. The listing skips clone size in some rows; elsewhere it reads once, few, many or a size class.

TRBV7-2	once	TRBJ1-3	ASSRVPGGGNTIY
TRBV29-1	NA	TRBJ1-3	SALEGNTIY
TRBV12-1	NA	TRBJ1-5	ASSGGHREQPQH
TRBV2	few	TRBJ1-2	ASSAYAGTGEGYT
TRBV7-9	NA	TRBJ1-1	ASSIGQGGITEAF
TRBV5-5	NA	TRBJ2-7	ASSDGDSYEQY
TRBV9	NA	TRBJ1-6	ASSAAGGTQFWDSPLH
TRBV6-5	NA	TRBJ2-3	ARLLAQPSTDTQY
TRBV30	NA	TRBJ2-7	AWSPPSTWYQNYEQY
TRBV30	NA	TRBJ2-7	AWMGPGLRPYEQY